This TCR beta chain comes out of a study of T cell changes during pregnancy in multiple sclerosis. This CDR3 is 15 amino acids long. Germline V CDR1 and CDR2: SGHTA, FQGTGA. The J segment lost 2 bases and the V segment lost 1 base, leaving 4 bases of the junction unmatched. Produced via immunoSEQ multiplex PCR; TCRdb's table is partial and in-frame only. The sample holds 25,000 to 35,000 clones; about 91% are singletons and the top ten take roughly a tenth. The TCR originated in a female donor with multiple sclerosis, enrolled in a pregnancy study. The chain carries TRBV7-3 and TRBJ1-1; the match to TRBD1 covers 7 bases. Sequenced material: CD8+ T cells from peripheral blood mononuclear cells, taken in the second trimester of pregnancy. The CDR3 DNA is TGTGCCAGCAGCTTAATGGGGACAGCAAACACTGAAGCTTTCTTT. Encoded protein: CASSLMGTANTEAFF.